One and the same sample provided the 22 T cell receptor beta chains below, sequenced in a study of T cell responses to AZD1222 COVID-19 vaccine (dated by TCRdb to about 2021). The library was prepared using the immunoSEQ multiplex PCR assay. What TCRdb holds here is the immuneACCESS table cut down to in-frame rearrangements. Part of the clones is not present; checked against another copy, under half of the missing clones reflect an unresolved V gene, and the others are unexplained. The sample records about 120,000 clones, 89% of which are singletons. The top ten clonotypes cover roughly 6.3% of the sample. The time point label here, explained by the study, means: baseline before first vaccination. The sample was peripheral blood, taken on day 0 of AZD1222 vaccination. Receptors originate from an adult in good health.

The genes are TRBV28 and TRBJ1-5; D might be TRBD1 (5 bases). In germline, CDR1 is MDHEN, CDR2 SYDVKM. The CDR3 consists of 12 residues. V was clipped by 7 bases and J by 8 bases, with 12 bases between them. CDR3 protein: CASTTTEEPQHF. The CDR3 bases are TGTGCCAGCACCACGACAGAAGAGCCCCAGCATTTT.

This clone was recorded once. J is TRBJ1-2 and V is TRBV5-4; 7 bases are a match to TRBD1. J lost 4 bases, V lost 0 bases, and 12 bases had no gene match. CDR1 is SGHNT, CDR2 YYREEE, per germline (reference sequence). The CDR3 has 17 amino acids. CDR3 in DNA: TGTGCCAGCAGCTTGGATTTGGGGACAGCACGGGGCTATGGCTACACCTTC. Protein sequence: CASSLDLGTARGYGYTF.

The J gene is TRBJ1-5, the V gene TRBV18; D gene uncertain. The CDR3 has 13 amino acids. Germline V gene lookup returns CDR1 KGHSH and CDR2 LQKENI. Trimming left V 6 bases short and J 5 bases short, with 11 bases between. CDR3 in amino acids: CASSPARDQPQHF. For the CDR3, the DNA is TGTGCCAGCTCCCCGGCTCGGGATCAGCCCCAGCATTTT.

The chain combines TRBV30 with TRBJ1-4, with unresolved D. This CDR3 is 15 amino acids long. Trimming pared 3 bases from V and 8 bases from J, leaving 19 bases between. Germline loops: CDR1 GTSNPN, CDR2 SVGIG (reference sequence). CDR3 sequence (DNA): TGTGCCTGGAGGTCATACGTTCTTTTTGGAGAAAAACTGTTTTTT. This codes for CAWRSYVLFGEKLFF. The variable domain in full, with the rest retrieved from reference TRBV30 and TRBJ1-4, is SQTIHQWPATLVQPVGSPLSLECTVEGTSNPNLYWYRQAAGRGLQLLFYSVGIGQISSEVPQNLSASRPQDRQFILSSKKLLLSDSGFYLCAWRSYVLFGEKLFFGSGTQLSVL.

The chain couples TRBV13 to TRBJ1-1; a possible D gene is TRBD1 (6 bases). The ends were cut back, 4 bases at V and 0 bases at J, with 15 bases in the middle. This CDR3 comprises 16 residues. CDR1 is PRHDT, CDR2 FYEKMQ, per germline (reference sequence). CDR3 nucleotide sequence: TGTGCCAGCAGCTCCCTGACAGGACCGGTGAACACTGAAGCTTTCTTT. It specifies CASSSLTGPVNTEAFF.

The rearrangement joins TRBV27 to TRBJ1-1; D is possibly TRBD1 (5 bases). This CDR3 spans 14 amino acids. Trimming pared 2 bases from V and 5 bases from J, leaving 12 bases between. The germline V gene encodes CDR1 MNHEY and CDR2 SMNVEV (reference sequence). The CDR3: CASSLNAQVTEAFF. The CDR3 DNA follows: TGTGCCAGCAGTTTAAACGCACAGGTGACTGAAGCTTTCTTT.

V gene TRBV7-2 combines with J gene TRBJ2-7; TRBD2 is a possible D gene (6 bases). Germline values: CDR1 SGHTA, CDR2 FQGNSA. This CDR3 is 15 amino acids long. V was cut by 1 base and J by 0 bases, with 10 bases left in between. The CDR3 is CASSLGPSDSYEQYF. The CDR3 region has the DNA TGTGCCAGCAGCTTAGGCCCTAGCGACTCCTACGAGCAGTACTTC.

V usage is TRBV2 and J usage is TRBJ1-4; D is possibly TRBD1 (6 bases). The CDR3 contains 14 residues. Germline loops: CDR1 SNHLY, CDR2 FYNNEI. V dropped 6 bases and J dropped 4 bases, with 12 bases sitting between them. The CDR3, as DNA: TGTGCCAGCAGGGCTAGGACAGATAATGAAAAACTGTTTTTT. This codes for CASRARTDNEKLFF.

This clone was picked up one time. This chain uses TRBV6-5 with TRBJ1-2; D gene unclear. The CDR3 extends over 12 amino acids. CDR1 and CDR2 (germline): MNHEY, SVGAGI. V was trimmed by 10 bases and J by 2 bases, leaving 11 bases between them. CDR3 region: CATLWANYGYTF. CDR3 coding DNA: TGTGCCACTCTCTGGGCGAACTATGGCTACACCTTC.

The chain joins TRBV7-3 to TRBJ2-5; TRBD2 aligns across 9 bases. Per the germline V gene, CDR1 is SGHTA and CDR2 is FQGTGA. The CDR3 spans 15 residues. The V segment lost 2 bases and the J segment 5 bases; nucleotides outside the gene matches: 6. The CDR3 sequence: CASSLGGGAVETQYF. In DNA form, the CDR3 reads TGTGCCAGCAGCTTAGGCGGGGGGGCCGTGGAGACCCAGTACTTC.

The chain combines TRBV6-1 with TRBJ2-4; no reliable D call. CDR3 length equals 15 residues. V lost 2 bases, J lost 0 bases, and 8 bases lay in between. In germline, CDR1 is MNHNS, CDR2 SASEGT. The CDR3 nucleotides are TGTGCCAGCAGTGAAAAACAACTAGCCAAAAACATTCAGTACTTC. The encoded protein is CASSEKQLAKNIQYF.

J is TRBJ2-5 and V is TRBV7-8; no reliable D call. Between the trimmed V and J ends, which lost 5 bases and 4 bases, there was a span of 5 bases. The CDR3 is 11 residues long. CDR1 is SGHVS, CDR2 FQNEAQ, per germline. In DNA, the CDR3 is TGTGCCAGCAGCCGCACAGAGACCCAGTACTTC. Its translation is CASSRTETQYF. The whole variable domain, remainder taken from reference TRBV7-8 and TRBJ2-5, is GAGVSQSPRYKVAKRGQDVALRCDPISGHVSLFWYQQALGQGPEFLTYFQNEAQLDKSGLPSDRFFAERPEGSVSTLKIQRTQQEDSAVYLCASSRTETQYFGPGTRLLVL.

The chain is built from TRBV30 and TRBJ1-2; D is uncertain. Germline lookup yields CDR1 GTSNPN and CDR2 SVGIG (reference sequence). This CDR3 has 12 residues. Deletions cut 4 bases from V and 3 bases from J, with 9 bases between. CDR3 in amino acids: CAWNPGDYGYTF. DNA of the CDR3: TGTGCCTGGAATCCAGGTGACTATGGCTACACCTTC.

CDR3 in amino acids: CASSLVASGGTSTDTQYF. CDR3 in DNA: TGTGCCAGCAGCTTAGTAGCTAGCGGGGGGACTAGCACAGATACGCAGTATTTT. The chain is built from TRBV11-2 and TRBJ2-3, with 11 bases matching TRBD2. This CDR3 comprises 18 residues. Per the germline V gene, CDR1 is SGHAT and CDR2 is FQNNGV. V was pared by 1 base and J by 0 bases, with 6 bases of the junction left unmatched.

This sequence joins TRBV24-1 and TRBJ1-6; the D is unclear. Between the trimmed V and J ends, which lost 9 bases and 9 bases, there was a span of 11 bases. CDR1 and CDR2 (germline): KGHDR, SFDVKD. This CDR3 contains 12 residues. The CDR3 reads CATSVSSSPLHF. CDR3 DNA: TGTGCCACCTCAGTGTCCAGTTCACCCCTCCACTTT.

Only one count was recorded for this clone. This rearrangement joins TRBV9 to TRBJ1-3, with D possibly TRBD1 on 5 matching bases. CDR1 SGDLS and CDR2 YYNGEE come from the germline V gene. V was pared by 4 bases and J by 2 bases, with 13 bases between. There are 15 residues in the CDR3. The CDR3 DNA sequence: TGTGCCAGCAGCCTCGGGACGTCCCCTGGAAACACCATATATTTT. Translated, it gives CASSLGTSPGNTIYF. The whole variable domain, filled in from reference TRBV9 and TRBJ1-3, reads DSGVTQTPKHLITATGQRVTLRCSPRSGDLSVYWYQQSLDQGLQFLIQYYNGEERAKGNILERFSAQQFPDLHSELNLSSLELGDSALYFCASSLGTSPGNTIYFGEGSWLTVV.

The rearrangement uses TRBV12-5 and TRBJ1-1; D not certain. CDR1 LGHNT and CDR2 FRNRAP come from the germline V gene. The V gene lost 2 bases and the J gene lost 1 base, with 8 bases spanning the gap. The CDR3 loop spans 14 amino acids. Here the CDR3 DNA reads TGTGCTAGTGGTTTGACCGGAAGGAACACTGAAGCTTTCTTT. Its translation: CASGLTGRNTEAFF.

This chain joins TRBV12-3 or TRBV12-4 and TRBJ1-1, with D uncertain. V gave up 1 base and J gave up 5 bases, with 8 bases separating them. The CDR3 loop spans 13 amino acids. In DNA, the CDR3 is TGTGCCAGCAGTTTAGGACCGGGAACTGAAGCTTTCTTT. This codes for CASSLGPGTEAFF.

J is TRBJ2-2 and V is TRBV4-3; TRBD2 is a possible D gene (5 bases). There are 15 residues in the CDR3. The germline V and J ends were trimmed by 3 bases and 1 base, with 9 bases remaining between them. Germline-derived CDR1 and CDR2 are LGHNA and YSLEER. CDR3 in amino acids: CASSQGDWNTGELFF. The CDR3 nucleotides are TGCGCCAGCAGCCAGGGAGACTGGAACACCGGGGAGCTGTTTTTT.

The chain employs TRBV7-8 and TRBJ1-5; tentatively, D is TRBD1 (5 bases). This CDR3 comprises 13 residues. From germline, CDR1 is SGHVS and CDR2 FQNEAQ. V was trimmed by 1 base and J by 6 bases, leaving 7 bases between them. The CDR3 protein is CASSLEGSQPQHF. CDR3 DNA: TGTGCCAGCAGCTTAGAGGGGAGTCAGCCCCAGCATTTT.

The chain carries TRBV6-2 or TRBV6-3 and TRBJ1-2; TRBD1 aligns across 8 bases. V was clipped by 4 bases and J by 4 bases; unmatched bases: 2. CDR3 length: 13 residues. Germline CDR1 reads MNHEY; CDR2 reads SVGEGT. CDR3: CASSLTGVYGYTF. The DNA for the CDR3 is TGTGCCAGCAGTTTGACAGGGGTCTATGGCTACACCTTC.

This chain joins TRBV7-8 and TRBJ2-3, with D possibly TRBD2 on 5 matching bases. V was trimmed by 3 bases and J by 4 bases, leaving 14 bases between them. CDR3 length: 15 amino acids. Germline V CDR1 and CDR2: SGHVS, FQNEAQ. This chain's CDR3 is CASSLLGSLSDTQYF. For the CDR3, the DNA is TGTGCCAGCAGCTTGTTAGGGAGTTTGTCAGATACGCAGTATTTT.